The clone carrying this T cell receptor beta chain was seen more than once but under ten times. No antigen is known for it. The sample belongs to a study of T cells after yellow fever vaccination. The V and J ends lost 3 bases and 4 bases respectively, with 10 bases between them. The CDR3 consists of 14 residues. Per the germline V gene, CDR1 is SGHNT and CDR2 is YYREEE (reference sequence). Study observations and caveats: The appearance of a small share of clonotypes in both CD4 and CD8 compartments was observed.

MiXCR was run by TCRdb on the 5' RACE reads, yielding one entry per CDR3 protein. The sample includes some 110,000 distinct CDR3 sequences, roughly 7.2% of them seen just once. The chain couples TRBV5-4 to TRBJ2-2, with D tentatively TRBD1 (5 bases). This specimen consisted of CD4+ T cells sorted from PBMCs, obtained around 45 days after the first yellow fever vaccination. The receptor was isolated from a man aged 18 to 29 who received the YFV17D yellow fever vaccine. The chain's CDR3 is CASSSPTGTGELFF. DNA of the CDR3: TGTGCCAGCAGCTCCCCCACAGGCACCGGGGAGCTGTTTTTT.